A selection of T cell receptor beta chains follows, all from one sample in a study of control samples from healthy donors and cancer patients. Only in-frame clones appear in the TCRdb table, and some are missing; sequencing was by immunoSEQ multiplex PCR. Here the sample spans tens of thousands of clones, 80% to 95% being singletons. Sequencing was performed on blood. These receptors originate from a woman under 40 in good health. Both conserved end residues are part of each CDR3. D genes are given only for firm matches. Only part of the rows carry a size: once, few, many, or a class if the clone is expanded.

cdr3_aa | cdr3_nt | clone_size | j_call | d_call | v_call
CASSFTSGNTIYF | TGTGCCAGCAGTTTTACCTCTGGAAACACCATATATTTT | - | TRBJ1-3 | - | TRBV27
CASSPEGGTIYGYTF | TGTGCCAGCTCACCAGAGGGGGGGACAATCTATGGCTACACCTTC | - | TRBJ1-2 | - | TRBV18
CARSQDRGGQPQHF | TGTGCCAGAAGCCAGGACAGGGGCGGTCAGCCCCAGCATTTT | - | TRBJ1-5 | - | TRBV7-5
CASSPYLLVDSPLHF | TGTGCTAGCAGCCCTTATTTACTGGTGGATTCACCCCTCCACTTT | - | TRBJ1-6 | - | TRBV7-7
CASSLSSRSPLHF | TGTGCCAGCAGTTTATCGTCTCGGTCACCCCTCCACTTT | - | TRBJ1-6 | - | TRBV27
CASSPLAVPEYEQYF | TGCGCCAGCAGCCCCCTGGCGGTACCCGAATACGAGCAGTACTTC | once | TRBJ2-7 | - | TRBV4-1
CASSLAGSAGVDTQYF | TGTGCCAGCAGCTTAGCGGGCTCAGCGGGGGTTGATACGCAGTATTTT | - | TRBJ2-3 | TRBD2 | TRBV7-6
CASSTRQGYGYTF | TGTGCCAGTAGTACCCGACAGGGCTATGGCTACACCTTC | once | TRBJ1-2 | TRBD1 | TRBV19
CASRIGTNSGNTIYF | TGTGCCAGTCGGATTGGGACTAACTCTGGAAACACCATATATTTT | - | TRBJ1-3 | - | TRBV19
CASRILGGTGMGTEAFF | TGTGCCAGCAGGATCCTGGGTGGGACAGGGATGGGCACTGAAGCTTTCTTT | - | TRBJ1-1 | TRBD1 | TRBV7-9
CATRGNTGELFF | TGTGCCACGAGAGGGAACACCGGGGAGCTGTTTTTT | - | TRBJ2-2 | - | TRBV24-1
CASSLSQYEQYF | TGCGCCAGCAGCTTGTCCCAATACGAGCAGTACTTC | - | TRBJ2-7 | - | TRBV5-1
CASSFDPNQPQHF | TGTGCCAGCAGTTTTGACCCAAATCAGCCCCAGCATTTT | - | TRBJ1-5 | - | TRBV28
CASRSDRRGSLSPLHF | TGTGCCAGTAGAAGTGACCGTCGGGGAAGTCTTTCACCCCTCCACTTT | - | TRBJ1-6 | - | TRBV19
CASSIGTLNNSPLHF | TGTGCCAGTAGTATCGGGACACTGAATAATTCACCCCTCCACTTT | - | TRBJ1-6 | - | TRBV19
CATAGSYNSPLHF | TGTGCCACCGCAGGCTCCTATAATTCACCCCTCCACTTT | once | TRBJ1-6 | - | TRBV6-5
CASRLTGQPNSPLHF | TGTGCCAGCAGGCTGACGGGACAGCCGAATTCACCCCTCCACTTT | - | TRBJ1-6 | TRBD1 | TRBV6-5
CASSPGQGRGNTEAFF | TGCGCCAGCAGCCCGGGACAGGGGAGAGGGAACACTGAAGCTTTCTTT | once | TRBJ1-1 | TRBD1 | TRBV5-1
CAGNTRGTANTEAFF | TGTGCCGGGAATACCCGCGGGACAGCCAACACTGAAGCTTTCTTT | - | TRBJ1-1 | TRBD1 | TRBV7-9
CASSVGPGFGNEQFF | TGTGCCAGCAGCGTAGGCCCAGGGTTTGGCAATGAGCAGTTCTTC | - | TRBJ2-1 | - | TRBV9
CASSQIRGGQPQHF | TGCGCCAGCAGCCAAATACGGGGGGGTCAGCCCCAGCATTTT | - | TRBJ1-5 | - | TRBV4-1
CASSLARNTEAFF | TGTGCCAGCAGCTTAGCGAGGAACACTGAAGCTTTCTTT | - | TRBJ1-1 | - | TRBV7-2
CAISPSTDTQYF | TGTGCCATCAGCCCTAGCACAGATACGCAGTATTTT | - | TRBJ2-3 | - | TRBV10-3
CASRRQGAYGYTF | TGTGCCAGCAGGCGACAGGGGGCCTATGGCTACACCTTC | - | TRBJ1-2 | TRBD1 | TRBV2
CASSRLAGGQETQYF | TGTGCCAGCAGCCGACTAGCGGGGGGGCAAGAGACCCAGTACTTC | - | TRBJ2-5 | TRBD2 | TRBV6-5
CASSLTYLAGGRETQYF | TGTGCCAGCAGTTTAACCTATTTGGCGGGAGGAAGGGAGACCCAGTACTTC | - | TRBJ2-5 | TRBD2 | TRBV27
CASSWNRNTEAFF | TGTGCCAGCAGTTGGAACAGAAACACTGAAGCTTTCTTT | - | TRBJ1-1 | - | TRBV27
CATAGRSFSYEQYF | TGTGCCACCGCGGGACGATCCTTCTCCTACGAGCAGTACTTC | - | TRBJ2-7 | - | TRBV27
CASSFYGSMNYGYTF | TGCGCCAGCAGCTTCTACGGTAGTATGAACTATGGCTACACCTTC | - | TRBJ1-2 | - | TRBV5-1
CASSTSGRRVEQFF | TGTGCCAGCAGCACGAGCGGGAGGAGGGTTGAGCAGTTCTTC | - | TRBJ2-1 | TRBD2 | TRBV7-9
CASSFGNTEAFF | TGTGCCAGCAGTTTCGGGAACACTGAAGCTTTCTTT | - | TRBJ1-1 | - | TRBV28
CASISVSEAFF | TGTGCCAGTATCAGCGTCAGTGAAGCTTTCTTT | once | TRBJ1-1 | - | TRBV19
CASRRQGQQPQHF | TGTGCCAGCCGCCGACAGGGGCAACAGCCCCAGCATTTT | - | TRBJ1-5 | TRBD1 | TRBV6-5
CASSLSGGNTEAFF | TGTGCCAGCAGTTTATCGGGTGGAAACACTGAAGCTTTCTTT | - | TRBJ1-1 | - | TRBV27
CASREPGPKTEAFF | TGTGCCAGCAGGGAACCGGGACCAAAGACTGAAGCTTTCTTT | - | TRBJ1-1 | - | TRBV2
CASSLEGTGVPGNTIYF | TGTGCCAGCAGCTTAGAAGGGACAGGGGTCCCTGGAAACACCATATATTTT | once | TRBJ1-3 | TRBD1 | TRBV11-2
CASSEQGRVYTEAFF | TGTGCCAGCAGTGAACAGGGCAGGGTGTATACTGAAGCTTTCTTT | - | TRBJ1-1 | - | TRBV2
CSVEDWTDKPLQYGYTF | TGCAGCGTTGAAGATTGGACAGACAAGCCTCTTCAGTATGGCTACACCTTC | once | TRBJ1-2 | - | TRBV29-1
CASSIRTGTNEKLFF | TGTGCCAGTAGTATTCGGACAGGGACTAATGAAAAACTGTTTTTT | - | TRBJ1-4 | TRBD1 | TRBV19
CASSPSSGSEAFF | TGTGCCAGCAGCCCATCCTCGGGGTCTGAAGCTTTCTTT | once | TRBJ1-1 | - | TRBV14